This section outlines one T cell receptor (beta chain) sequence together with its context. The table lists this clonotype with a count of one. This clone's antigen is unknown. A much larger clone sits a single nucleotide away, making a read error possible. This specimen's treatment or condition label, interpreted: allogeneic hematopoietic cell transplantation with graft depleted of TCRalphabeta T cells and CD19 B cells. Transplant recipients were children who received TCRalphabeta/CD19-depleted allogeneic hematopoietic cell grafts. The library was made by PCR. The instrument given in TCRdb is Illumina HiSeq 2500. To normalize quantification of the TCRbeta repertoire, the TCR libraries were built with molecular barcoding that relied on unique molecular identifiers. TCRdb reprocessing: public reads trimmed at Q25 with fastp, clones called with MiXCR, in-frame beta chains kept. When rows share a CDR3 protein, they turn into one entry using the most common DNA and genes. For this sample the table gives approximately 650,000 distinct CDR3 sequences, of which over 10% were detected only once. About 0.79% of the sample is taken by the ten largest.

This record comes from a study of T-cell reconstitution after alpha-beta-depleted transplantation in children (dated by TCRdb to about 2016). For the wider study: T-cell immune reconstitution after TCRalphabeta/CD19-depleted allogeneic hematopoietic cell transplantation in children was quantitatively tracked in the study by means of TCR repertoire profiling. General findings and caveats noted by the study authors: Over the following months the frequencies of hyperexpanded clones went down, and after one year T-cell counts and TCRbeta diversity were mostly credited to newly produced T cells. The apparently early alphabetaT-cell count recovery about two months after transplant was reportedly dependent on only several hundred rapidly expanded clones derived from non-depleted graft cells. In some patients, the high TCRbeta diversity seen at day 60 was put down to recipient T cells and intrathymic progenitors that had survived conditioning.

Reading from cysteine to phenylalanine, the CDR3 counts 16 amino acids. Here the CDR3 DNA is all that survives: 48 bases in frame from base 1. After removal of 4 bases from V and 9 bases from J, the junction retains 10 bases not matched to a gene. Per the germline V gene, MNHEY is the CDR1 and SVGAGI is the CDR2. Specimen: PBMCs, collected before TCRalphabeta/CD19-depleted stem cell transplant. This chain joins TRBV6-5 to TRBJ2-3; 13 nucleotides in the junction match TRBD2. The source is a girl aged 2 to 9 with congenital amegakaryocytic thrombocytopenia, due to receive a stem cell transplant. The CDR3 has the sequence CASSFSGLAGDGTQYF. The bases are TGTGCCAGCAGTTTCTCTGGACTAGCGGGAGATGGGACGCAGTATTTT.